This T cell receptor (beta chain) was sequenced in a study of beta chain features in type 1 diabetes. Study results and caveats: With patients and controls alike, PCR might favor shorter templates to an equal degree. The similarity of naive, central memory and Treg TCRB repertoires appeared greater among patients than among healthy donors. Shortening that was moderate but significant affected the TCRB CDR3s of Type 1 diabetes patients in all four CD4+ subsets.

To note about this clone: Its antigen is not identified.

Every isolated RNA sample was fully reverse transcribed, so sequencing captured expressed TCRB transcripts. Sequenced by immunoSEQ multiplex PCR; TCRdb stores in-frame clones only, minus some. The data show a few hundred thousand clones, around 14% seen once. This CDR3 is built from 12 residues. Germline values: CDR1 SGHRS, CDR2 YFSETQ. V lost 1 base, J lost 6 bases, and 6 bases lay in between. Staining for CD45RO/CCR7/CD25/CD127/CD95/CD27 allowed sorting of CD4+ naive, central memory, regulatory and stem cell-like memory cells. Over 95% purity was reached by all sorted populations. The chain uses TRBV5-1 and TRBJ2-3, with unresolved D. The sample was naive CD4+ T cells from blood. The source of this sequence is a man younger than 45 with type 1 diabetes. Here the CDR3 DNA reads TGCGCCAGCAGCTTGAACCGGGATACGCAGTATTTT. This codes for CASSLNRDTQYF.